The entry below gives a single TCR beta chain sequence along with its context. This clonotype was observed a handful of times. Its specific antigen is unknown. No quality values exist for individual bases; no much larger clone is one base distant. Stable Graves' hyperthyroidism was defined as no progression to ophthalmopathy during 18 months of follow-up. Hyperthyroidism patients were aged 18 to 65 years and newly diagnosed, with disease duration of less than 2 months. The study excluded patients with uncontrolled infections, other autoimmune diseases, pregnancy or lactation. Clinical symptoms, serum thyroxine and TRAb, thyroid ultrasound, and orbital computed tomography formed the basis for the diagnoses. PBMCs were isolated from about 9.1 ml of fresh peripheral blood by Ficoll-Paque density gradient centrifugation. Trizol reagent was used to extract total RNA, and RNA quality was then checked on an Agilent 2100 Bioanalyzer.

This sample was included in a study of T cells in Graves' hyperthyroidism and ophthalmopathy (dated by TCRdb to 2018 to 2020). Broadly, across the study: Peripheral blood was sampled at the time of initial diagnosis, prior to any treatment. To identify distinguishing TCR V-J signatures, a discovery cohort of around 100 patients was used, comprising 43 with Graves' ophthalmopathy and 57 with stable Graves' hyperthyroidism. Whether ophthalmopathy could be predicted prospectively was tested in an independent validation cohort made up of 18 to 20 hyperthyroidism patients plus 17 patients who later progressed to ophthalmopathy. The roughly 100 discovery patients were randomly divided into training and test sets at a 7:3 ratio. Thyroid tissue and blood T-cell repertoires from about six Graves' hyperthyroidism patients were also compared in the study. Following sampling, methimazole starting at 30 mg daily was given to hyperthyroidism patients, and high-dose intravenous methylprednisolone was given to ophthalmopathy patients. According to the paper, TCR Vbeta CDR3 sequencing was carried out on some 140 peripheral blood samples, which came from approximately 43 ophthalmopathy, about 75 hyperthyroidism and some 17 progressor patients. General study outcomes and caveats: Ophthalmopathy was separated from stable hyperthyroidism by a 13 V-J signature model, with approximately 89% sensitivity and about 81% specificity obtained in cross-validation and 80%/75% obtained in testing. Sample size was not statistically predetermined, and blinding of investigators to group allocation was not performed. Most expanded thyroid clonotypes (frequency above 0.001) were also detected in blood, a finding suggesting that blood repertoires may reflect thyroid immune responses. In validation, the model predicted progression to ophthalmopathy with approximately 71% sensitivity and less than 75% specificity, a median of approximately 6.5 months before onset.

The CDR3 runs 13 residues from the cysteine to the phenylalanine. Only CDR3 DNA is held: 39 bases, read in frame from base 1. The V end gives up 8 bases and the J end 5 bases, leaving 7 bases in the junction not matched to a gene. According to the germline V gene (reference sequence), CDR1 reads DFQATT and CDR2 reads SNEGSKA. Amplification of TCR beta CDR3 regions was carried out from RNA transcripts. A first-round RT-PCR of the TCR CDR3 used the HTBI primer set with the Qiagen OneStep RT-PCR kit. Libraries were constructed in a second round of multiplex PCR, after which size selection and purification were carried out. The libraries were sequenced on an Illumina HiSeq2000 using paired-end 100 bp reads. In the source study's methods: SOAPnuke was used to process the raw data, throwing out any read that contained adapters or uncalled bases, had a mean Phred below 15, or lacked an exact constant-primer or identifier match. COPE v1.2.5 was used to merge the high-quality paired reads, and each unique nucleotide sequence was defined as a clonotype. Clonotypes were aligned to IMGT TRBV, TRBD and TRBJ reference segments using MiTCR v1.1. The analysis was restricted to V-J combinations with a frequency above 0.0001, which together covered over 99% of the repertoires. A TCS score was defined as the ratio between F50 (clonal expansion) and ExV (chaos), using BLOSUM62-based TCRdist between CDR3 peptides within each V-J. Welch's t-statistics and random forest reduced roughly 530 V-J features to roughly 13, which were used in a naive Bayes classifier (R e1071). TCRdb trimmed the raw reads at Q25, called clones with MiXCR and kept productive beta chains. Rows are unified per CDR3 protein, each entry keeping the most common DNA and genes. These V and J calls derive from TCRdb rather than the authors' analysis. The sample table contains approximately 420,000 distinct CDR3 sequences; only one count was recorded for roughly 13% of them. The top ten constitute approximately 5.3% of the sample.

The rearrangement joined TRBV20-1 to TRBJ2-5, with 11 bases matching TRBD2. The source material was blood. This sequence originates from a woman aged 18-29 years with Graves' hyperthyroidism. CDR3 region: CSTTGTSGETQYF. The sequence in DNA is TGCAGTACTACTGGGACTAGCGGTGAGACCCAGTACTTC.